The 16 T cell receptor beta chains reported below all come from one sample, sequenced in a study of blood T cell repertoires in COVID-19. This table comes from immunoSEQ multiplex PCR, and its TCRdb copy is limited to in-frame clones, with some not included. The sample lists under 300,000 clones, 70% to 90% occurring once. The sequencing input was PBMCs or T cells enriched from blood (not recorded which). Source of these receptors: a woman aged 55 to 70 in a cohort exposed to, infected with or recovered from COVID-19 (not recorded which).

Only one count was recorded for this clone. The gene calls are TRBV7-9 and TRBJ1-1; D not certain. V lost 8 bases and J lost 4, with 5 bases in between. CDR3 length equals 10 residues. Germline lookup yields CDR1 SEHNR and CDR2 FQNEAQ (reference sequence). This CDR3 reads CASAGTEAFF. The CDR3 DNA reads as TGTGCCAGCGCGGGCACTGAAGCTTTCTTT.

This chain connects TRBV10-1 to TRBJ2-7; D might be TRBD2 (5 bases). The CDR3 runs to 13 residues. The ends were cut back, 4 bases at V and 4 bases at J, with 11 bases in the middle. Germline CDR1 WNHNN, CDR2 SYGVQD (reference sequence). The CDR3 nucleotides are TGCGCCAGCAGTGTATCGGAGGAATACGAGCAGTACTTC. Amino acid sequence: CASSVSEEYEQYF.

The J gene is TRBJ2-1, the V gene TRBV5-1; TRBD2 matches at 13 bases. CDR1 is SGHRS, CDR2 YFSETQ, per germline. There are 15 residues in the CDR3. V lost 4 bases and J lost 7; bases outside the gene matches: 5. The CDR3 DNA follows: TGCGCCAGCAGCATAGCGGGACTAGCGGGGAATGAGCAGTTCTTC. Translating it yields CASSIAGLAGNEQFF. The full variable domain, with the rest looked up from reference TRBV5-1 and TRBJ2-1, is KAGVTQTPRYLIKTRGQQVTLSCSPISGHRSVSWYQQTPGQGLQFLFEYFSETQRNKGNFPGRFSGRQFSNSRSEMNVSTLELGDSALYLCASSIAGLAGNEQFFGPGTRLTVL.

The rearrangement joins TRBV30 to TRBJ1-1; 9 bases line up with TRBD1. Germline lookup yields CDR1 GTSNPN and CDR2 SVGIG (reference sequence). V gave up 3 bases and J gave up 7 bases; unmatched junction bases: 6. This CDR3 is 13 amino acids long. CDR3 sequence (DNA): TGTGCCTGGAGACAGGGGGCGGTAGGTGAAGCTTTCTTT. It translates to CAWRQGAVGEAFF.

V is TRBV27 and J is TRBJ2-7; 14 bases align to TRBD2. Germline CDR1 reads MNHEY; CDR2 reads SMNVEV (reference sequence). V gave up 5 bases and J gave up 3 bases; unmatched junction bases: 12. The CDR3 is 18 amino acids. CDR3 loop: CASSPRPSGLAGGYEQYF. The CDR3 nucleotides are TGTGCCAGCAGTCCGCGACCATCTGGACTAGCGGGAGGCTACGAGCAGTACTTC.

As DNA, the CDR3 is TGTGCCAGCAGCTTAAAGGGCCGGGGCGAGCAGTACTTC. Protein product: CASSLKGRGEQYF. The chain uses TRBV7-2 and TRBJ2-7; a weak D match, TRBD2 (5 bases). The V end lost 2 bases, the J end lost 6 bases, and 11 bases lay between the germline ends. Germline assignment: CDR1 SGHTA and CDR2 FQGNSA. This CDR3 has 13 residues.

The chain employs TRBV5-1 and TRBJ1-2; D ambiguous. The germline CDR1 and CDR2 sequences are SGHRS and YFSETQ. Between the trimmed V and J ends, which lost 0 bases and 5 bases, there was a span of 11 bases. The CDR3 is 14 residues long. CDR3 in DNA: TGCGCCAGCAGCTTGGAACGGTTTGGTTATGGCTACACCTTC. Translation: CASSLERFGYGYTF. Combining the CDR3 with reference TRBV5-1 and TRBJ1-2 gives the whole variable domain KAGVTQTPRYLIKTRGQQVTLSCSPISGHRSVSWYQQTPGQGLQFLFEYFSETQRNKGNFPGRFSGRQFSNSRSEMNVSTLELGDSALYLCASSLERFGYGYTFGSGTRLTVV.

The chain links TRBV19 to TRBJ2-1, with TRBD2 identical over 10 bases. CDR1 is LNHDA and CDR2 is SQIVND in the germline V gene (reference sequence). This CDR3 has 16 amino acids. With 5 bases clipped from V and 5 bases from J, the junction kept 9 bases outside the gene matches. The CDR3 loop reads CASSVSSGRGDNEQFF. The CDR3 DNA sequence: TGTGCCAGTAGTGTCTCTAGCGGGAGAGGAGACAATGAGCAGTTCTTC.

This chain joins TRBV30 and TRBJ2-5; TRBD2 aligns across 7 bases. The CDR3 sequence is 15 residues long. In germline, CDR1 is GTSNPN, CDR2 SVGIG (reference sequence). With 3 bases clipped from V and 5 bases from J, the junction kept 12 bases outside the gene matches. The CDR3 loop is CAWRRGGSLQETQYF. The CDR3 DNA is TGTGCCTGGAGACGCGGCGGGAGTTTGCAGGAGACCCAGTACTTC.

The chain recombines TRBV4-1 with TRBJ2-5; maybe TRBD2 (5 bases). This CDR3 has 16 residues. Trimming stripped 1 base from V and 3 bases from J, with 15 bases between. Germline CDR1 and CDR2: MGHRA and YSYEKL. This CDR3 reads CASSQGLGRAEETQYF. For the CDR3, the DNA is TGCGCCAGCAGCCAAGGATTAGGGCGGGCCGAAGAGACCCAGTACTTC.

This clone was seen a single time. This rearrangement joins TRBV20-1 to TRBJ2-5, with D maybe TRBD2 (5 bases). There are 15 residues in the CDR3. V lost 3 bases and J lost 3, with 17 bases in between. Germline CDR1 is DFQATT and CDR2 is SNEGSKA (reference sequence). The CDR3 loop reads CSASREGPREETQYF. The DNA for the CDR3 is TGCAGTGCTAGTCGAGAGGGCCCTCGTGAAGAGACCCAGTACTTC.

The rearrangement links TRBV7-9 to TRBJ2-2; D is perhaps TRBD1 (5 bases). The germline gives CDR1 SEHNR, CDR2 FQNEAQ (reference sequence). This CDR3 has 17 residues. Between the trimmed V and J ends, which lost 5 bases and 0 bases, there was a span of 16 bases. The CDR3: CASSSDRRTPNTGELFF. CDR3 sequence (DNA): TGTGCCAGCAGCAGTGACCGCCGGACACCGAACACCGGGGAGCTGTTTTTT.

The rearrangement links TRBV28 to TRBJ2-2, with 13 bases aligning to TRBD2. Germline V lookup: CDR1 MDHEN, CDR2 SYDVKM. CDR3 size: 14 residues. The V and J ends lost 11 bases and 3 bases, in that order; junction bases with no gene match: 3. CDR3 sequence (DNA): TGTGCCGGAACTAGCGGGAGGGACACCGGGGAGCTGTTTTTT. It yields the protein CAGTSGRDTGELFF.

This chain joins TRBV30 and TRBJ1-1, with D possibly matching TRBD1 (5 bases). The germline gives CDR1 GTSNPN, CDR2 SVGIG (reference sequence). The V end was cut by 8 bases, the J end by 0 bases, with 25 bases between. This CDR3 is built from 17 residues. The CDR3 nucleotides read TGTGCCCGGGGACCACCAAGGGGTTCCGGAATGAACACTGAAGCTTTCTTT. This gives the protein CARGPPRGSGMNTEAFF.

The CDR3 DNA is TGCGCCAGCAGTGAGTCCAGCGGGAGGGCCGGGGAGCAGTTCTTC. This translates into CASSESSGRAGEQFF. V usage is TRBV10-1 and J usage is TRBJ2-1, with 10 bases fitting TRBD2. The germline V gene encodes CDR1 WNHNN and CDR2 SYGVQD (reference sequence). The trim removed 0 bases at V and 10 bases at J, leaving 6 bases unmatched. The CDR3 has 15 amino acids.

The rearrangement links TRBV7-3 to TRBJ2-7, with 10 bases matching TRBD2. The CDR3 loop spans 14 amino acids. From germline, CDR1 is SGHTA and CDR2 FQGTGA. V shed 5 bases and J 5 bases; nucleotides not matched to a gene: 6. The DNA for the CDR3 is TGTGCCAGCAGCGTCGCCGGGACTAGCGACGAGCAGTACTTC. It encodes CASSVAGTSDEQYF.